The 3 T cell receptor beta chains given below trace back to one sample, sequenced in a study of blood T cell repertoires in COVID-19. Sequencing used immunoSEQ multiplex PCR; TCRdb keeps in-frame clones, though not all of them. The sample contains over 60,000 clones, approximately 80% of which appear only once. The sample comprised peripheral blood. These receptors were obtained from a woman aged 80 or over with acute or convalescent COVID-19.

CDR3 DNA sequence: TGTGCCAGCAGCAGACAGGGCATGCACGAGCAGTACTTC. Translating it yields CASSRQGMHEQYF. The J gene is TRBJ2-7, the V gene TRBV7-9, with 7 positions matching TRBD1. The CDR3 runs 13 residues. The V and J ends lost 5 bases and 5 bases, in that order; junction bases with no gene match: 6. Looked up from germline, CDR1 is SEHNR and CDR2 is FQNEAQ (reference sequence).

V usage is TRBV5-1 and J usage is TRBJ1-2; 11 bases are shared with TRBD1. Germline V gene sequence: CDR1 SGHRS, CDR2 YFSETQ. Trimming took 3 bases from V and 0 from J; bases not matched to a gene: 10. The CDR3 loop spans 18 amino acids. The CDR3 is CASSSTGTGGRSNYGYTF. The CDR3 DNA sequence: TGCGCCAGCAGCTCGACCGGGACAGGGGGACGGTCTAACTATGGCTACACCTTC. Variable domain in full (rest from reference TRBV5-1 and TRBJ1-2): KAGVTQTPRYLIKTRGQQVTLSCSPISGHRSVSWYQQTPGQGLQFLFEYFSETQRNKGNFPGRFSGRQFSNSRSEMNVSTLELGDSALYLCASSSTGTGGRSNYGYTFGSGTRLTVV.

The chain has TRBV5-1 and TRBJ2-2; perhaps TRBD2 as D (6 bases). The germline gives CDR1 SGHRS, CDR2 YFSETQ. The CDR3 has 16 amino acids. V was trimmed by 1 base and J by 2 bases, leaving 12 bases between them. In DNA, the CDR3 is TGCGCCAGCAGCTTGTCCGAGACTAGAAACACCGGGGAGCTGTTTTTT. It is translated as CASSLSETRNTGELFF.